This entry lists 25 T cell receptor beta chains sequenced from one sample in a study of CD8 T cells in Susac syndrome. It was with random hexamers that 0.5 to 1 ug RNA was reverse transcribed. TCRdb analysed the immunoSEQ multiplex PCR reads with MiXCR anew, one entry per CDR3 protein. Among roughly 150,000 distinct CDR3 sequences listed, 85% to 95% were seen once. Specimen: CD4+ T cells from PBMCs. The receptor set was obtained from a human donor with Susac syndrome.

This chain joins TRBV12-3 or TRBV12-4 and TRBJ1-2; TRBD1 matches at 7 bases. There are 12 residues in the CDR3. The J segment lost 8 bases and the V segment lost 6 bases, leaving 6 bases of the junction unmatched. CDR3 in amino acids: CASSRGFGGYTF. CDR3 nucleotide sequence: TGTGCCAGCAGCAGGGGGTTCGGAGGCTACACCTTC.

The V and J genes are TRBV9 and TRBJ1-2; D possibly corresponds to TRBD1 (6 bases). With 0 bases removed from V and 8 bases from J, the gap between germline ends came to 14 bases. Per the germline V gene, CDR1 is SGDLS and CDR2 is YYNGEE. The CDR3 totals 14 residues. The CDR3 region is CASSVADSLGGYTF. CDR3 nucleotide sequence: TGTGCCAGCAGCGTAGCGGACAGCCTCGGGGGCTACACCTTC.

About this clonotype itself: One end of the junction fails to match germline, which may point to a read error. The genes are TRBV18 and TRBJ1-1; D might be TRBD1 (5 bases). The CDR3 contains 17 residues. Germline V gene sequence: CDR1 KGHSH, CDR2 LQKENI. This CDR3 is CASSPVGMGGGSPSSLF. CDR3 DNA: TGTGCCAGCTCACCAGTCGGGATGGGGGGTGGCTCTCCCTCCTCGCTCTTT.

This chain joins TRBV20-1 and TRBJ1-6, with 7 bases lining up with TRBD1. J lost 6 bases, V lost 5 bases, and 7 bases had no gene match. The germline V gene encodes CDR1 DFQATT and CDR2 SNEGSKA (reference sequence). The CDR3 totals 14 residues. The CDR3 coding sequence is TGCAGTGCTGAGAGGACAGGCGGTAATTCACCCCTCCACTTT. Its protein product is CSAERTGGNSPLHF.

This chain connects TRBV9 to TRBJ2-1; the match to TRBD1 covers 7 bases. The CDR3 consists of 15 residues. V was pared by 0 bases and J by 4 bases, with 4 bases of the junction left unmatched. Per germline, CDR1 SGDLS and CDR2 YYNGEE. Here the CDR3 DNA reads TGTGCCAGCAGCGTAGAGGGGGCCTATTACAATGAGCAGTTCTTC. It translates to CASSVEGAYYNEQFF. The variable domain in full, with the rest retrieved from reference TRBV9 and TRBJ2-1, is DSGVTQTPKHLITATGQRVTLRCSPRSGDLSVYWYQQSLDQGLQFLIQYYNGEERAKGNILERFSAQQFPDLHSELNLSSLELGDSALYFCASSVEGAYYNEQFFGPGTRLTVL.

The chain recombines TRBV5-4 with TRBJ2-3, with TRBD1 matching over 8 bases. V lost 4 bases and J lost 1; bases outside the gene matches: 5. This CDR3 is 15 amino acids long. Germline V gene lookup returns CDR1 SGHNT and CDR2 YYREEE (reference sequence). CDR3 loop: CASSQGAPGTDTQYF. CDR3 in DNA: TGTGCCAGCAGCCAGGGGGCGCCGGGCACAGATACGCAGTATTTT.

The chain links TRBV29-1 to TRBJ2-5; tentatively, D is TRBD2 (6 bases). Germline V gene sequence: CDR1 SQVTM, CDR2 ANQGSEA. V lost 5 bases and J lost 5, with 12 bases in between. The CDR3 consists of 12 residues. CDR3 sequence (DNA): TGCAGCGTTACCTTCGGGAGTGAGACCCAGTACTTC. Translation gives CSVTFGSETQYF.

The rearrangement uses TRBV6-1 and TRBJ1-2; D may be TRBD1 (5 bases). V lost 2 bases to trimming and J lost 6 bases, with 13 bases between them. Germline V CDR1 and CDR2: MNHNS, SASEGT. This CDR3 is 14 amino acids long. This chain's CDR3 is CASSERQTAHGYTF. CDR3 bases: TGTGCCAGCAGTGAACGACAGACAGCCCATGGCTACACCTTC.

The chain couples TRBV2 to TRBJ2-2; maybe TRBD1 (6 bases). The germline V gene has CDR1 SNHLY and CDR2 FYNNEI. Trimming took 4 bases from V and 4 from J, leaving 13 bases between them. This CDR3 spans 15 amino acids. CDR3 amino acids: CASSVYQGSTGELFF. CDR3 nucleotide sequence: TGTGCCAGCAGTGTTTACCAGGGGAGCACCGGGGAGCTGTTTTTT.

This clonotype showed up just once. The chain recombines TRBV18 with TRBJ2-7; D remains unclear. V lost 2 bases to trimming and J lost 2 bases, with 10 bases between them. Germline values: CDR1 KGHSH, CDR2 LQKENI. The CDR3 is made up of 14 amino acids. The CDR3 DNA follows: TGTGCCAGCTCACCAAACACTTTTCCCTACGAGCAGTACTTC. Its translation: CASSPNTFPYEQYF.

This clonotype was counted a few times. This chain connects TRBV29-1 to TRBJ2-7; 7 nucleotides align to TRBD1. With V trimmed by 4 bases and J by 2 bases, 5 bases remained unmatched. The CDR3 has 13 residues. CDR1 is SQVTM and CDR2 is ANQGSEA in the germline V gene. CDR3 sequence reads: CSVVGQGAYEQYF. CDR3 nucleotides: TGCAGCGTTGTCGGGCAGGGGGCCTACGAGCAGTACTTC.

The chain is built from TRBV6-2 or TRBV6-3 and TRBJ2-7; tentatively, D is TRBD1 or TRBD2 (6 bases each). V was trimmed by 8 bases and J by 0 bases, leaving 14 bases between them. There are 14 residues in the CDR3. Germline lookup yields CDR1 MNHEY and CDR2 SVGEGT. CDR3 protein: CASGPPGASYEQYF. In nucleotides, the CDR3 is TGTGCCAGCGGACCCCCGGGGGCCTCCTACGAGCAGTACTTC.

The chain is built from TRBV23-1 and TRBJ2-1; TRBD1 is a possible D gene (6 bases). TRBV23-1 is sorted into the ORF group, with uncertain function. V was trimmed by 3 bases and J by 0 bases, leaving 12 bases between them. The CDR3 sequence is 16 residues long. CDR3 sequence reads: CASSQLQGISYNEQFF. CDR3 sequence (DNA): TGCGCCAGCAGTCAGCTACAGGGCATCTCCTACAATGAGCAGTTCTTC.

The chain recombines TRBV19 with TRBJ2-1, with 7 positions matching TRBD1. The trim removed 6 bases at V and 4 bases at J, leaving 6 bases unmatched. This CDR3 spans 14 amino acids. The V gene's germline CDR1 is LNHDA and CDR2 SQIVND (reference sequence). CDR3 sequence (DNA): TGTGCCAGTAGCCGTGGGACAGATTACAATGAGCAGTTCTTC. Protein product: CASSRGTDYNEQFF.

This chain joins TRBV12-3 or TRBV12-4 and TRBJ1-2, with TRBD1 as a possible D gene (6 bases). The ends were cut back, 3 bases at V and 6 bases at J, with 14 bases in the middle. The CDR3 is made up of 14 amino acids. CDR3 region: CASSFSDRGNGYTF. In DNA form, the CDR3 reads TGTGCCAGCAGTTTCTCGGACAGAGGAAATGGCTACACCTTC.

CDR3 amino acids: CATSRDRAGPTGGELFF. In nucleotides, the CDR3 is TGTGCCACCAGCAGAGATCGGGCGGGGCCTACTGGCGGGGAGCTGTTTTTT. The rearrangement joins TRBV15 to TRBJ2-2; D is perhaps TRBD2 (6 bases). Between the trimmed V and J ends, which lost 0 bases and 7 bases, there was a span of 18 bases. Germline loops: CDR1 LNHNV, CDR2 YYDKDF (reference sequence). The CDR3 is made up of 17 amino acids.

This sequence joins TRBV7-9 and TRBJ2-5; 9 nucleotides match TRBD1. V shed 3 bases, J shed 1 base, and the junction held 0 bases outside the gene matches. Germline V gene data show CDR1 as SEHNR and CDR2 as FQNEAQ (reference sequence). This CDR3 is 14 amino acids long. The CDR3 region has the DNA TGTGCCAGCAGCTTGGGACAGGGCCAAGAGACCCAGTACTTC. It is translated as CASSLGQGQETQYF.

The V call is TRBV14, the J call TRBJ2-2; TRBD2 matches at 7 bases. Per the germline V gene, CDR1 is SGHDN and CDR2 is FVKESK. V was pared by 1 base and J by 9 bases, with 14 bases of the junction left unmatched. This CDR3 is built from 17 residues. CDR3 sequence (DNA): TGTGCCAGCAGCCAAGGGAGCGGGGCCACGGGGACTCGGGAGCTGTTTTTT. It translates to CASSQGSGATGTRELFF.

The chain employs TRBV18 and TRBJ2-6; D not resolved. This CDR3 region has 15 residues. Trimming pared 2 bases from V and 0 bases from J, leaving 5 bases between. Germline CDR1 KGHSH, CDR2 LQKENI. The CDR3 region is CASSPGSSGANVLTF. The CDR3 nucleotides read TGTGCCAGCTCACCAGGTTCCTCTGGGGCCAACGTCCTGACTTTC.

This clonotype appeared once. V usage is TRBV28 and J usage is TRBJ1-3; D gene ambiguous. CDR3 length: 14 amino acids. Looked up from germline, CDR1 is MDHEN and CDR2 is SYDVKM. V gave up 8 bases and J gave up 4 bases, with 15 bases separating them. The CDR3 sequence: CASVYSSGGNTIYF. The CDR3 nucleotides read TGTGCCAGCGTTTATAGTAGTGGGGGAAACACCATATATTTT. The full variable domain, its missing parts supplied by reference TRBV28 and TRBJ1-3, is DVKVTQSSRYLVKRTGEKVFLECVQDMDHENMFWYRQDPGLGLRLIYFSYDVKMKEKGDIPEGYSVSREKKERFSLILESASTNQTSMYLCASVYSSGGNTIYFGEGSWLTVV.

CDR3 nucleotides: TGCAGTGCTACCCCCGGGTCCTATAGCAATCAGCCCCAGCATTTT. The encoded protein is CSATPGSYSNQPQHF. This sequence joins TRBV20-1 and TRBJ1-5; no definite D call. This CDR3 is 15 amino acids long. With 4 bases removed from V and 0 bases from J, the gap between germline ends came to 13 bases. Looked up from germline, CDR1 is DFQATT and CDR2 is SNEGSKA (reference sequence).

This clonotype has a handful of counts. The chain is built from TRBV3-1 and TRBJ2-2; D uncertain. The germline V gene encodes CDR1 LGHDT and CDR2 YNNKEL (reference sequence). The CDR3 is 14 amino acids. Between the trimmed V and J ends, which lost 6 bases and 0 bases, there was a span of 8 bases. CDR3 nucleotide sequence: TGTGCCAGCAGACTTAAGTCGAACACCGGGGAGCTGTTTTTT. Translation: CASRLKSNTGELFF.

The chain couples TRBV21-1 to TRBJ2-6; the table's D call of TRBD1 was not tested on the DNA. TRBV21-1 is a pseudogene. The CDR3 is 19 amino acids. CDR3 loop: CASSKKGTDRGSGANVLTF. In DNA form, the CDR3 reads TGTGCCAGCAGCAAAAAGGGAACGGACAGGGGCTCTGGGGCCAACGTCCTGACTTTC.

The chain couples TRBV27 to TRBJ2-3, with TRBD2 matching over 13 bases. Looked up from germline, CDR1 is MNHEY and CDR2 is SMNVEV (reference sequence). This CDR3 has 16 residues. V gave up 5 bases and J gave up 8 bases; unmatched junction bases: 10. For the CDR3, the DNA is TGTGCCAGCAGTATCACTAGCGGGGGGGTAAGAGGTACGCAGTATTTT. This translates into CASSITSGGVRGTQYF.

The chain is built from TRBV7-9 and TRBJ2-5; D possibly corresponds to TRBD2 (6 bases). The CDR3 spans 14 residues. The V gene lost 5 bases and the J gene lost 1 base, with 11 bases spanning the gap. The germline V gene has CDR1 SEHNR and CDR2 FQNEAQ (reference sequence). For the CDR3, the DNA is TGTGCCAGCAGCCAGGGACTCAGCCAAGAGACCCAGTACTTC. This encodes CASSQGLSQETQYF.